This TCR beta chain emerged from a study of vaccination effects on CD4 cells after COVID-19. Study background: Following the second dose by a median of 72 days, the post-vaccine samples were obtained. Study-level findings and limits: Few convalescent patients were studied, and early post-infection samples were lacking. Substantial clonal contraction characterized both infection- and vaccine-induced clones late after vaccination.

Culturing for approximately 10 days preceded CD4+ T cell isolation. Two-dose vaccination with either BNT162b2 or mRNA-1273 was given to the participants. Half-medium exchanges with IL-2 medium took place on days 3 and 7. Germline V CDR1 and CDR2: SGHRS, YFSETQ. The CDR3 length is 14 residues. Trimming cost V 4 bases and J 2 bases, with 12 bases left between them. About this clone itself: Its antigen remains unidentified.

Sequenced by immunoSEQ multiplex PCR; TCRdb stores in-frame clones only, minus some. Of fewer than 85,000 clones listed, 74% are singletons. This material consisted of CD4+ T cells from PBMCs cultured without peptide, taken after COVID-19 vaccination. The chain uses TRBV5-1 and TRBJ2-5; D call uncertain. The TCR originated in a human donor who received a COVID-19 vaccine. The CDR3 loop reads CASSLVSRQETQYF. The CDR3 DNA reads TGCGCCAGCAGCCTCGTGAGTCGGCAAGAGACCCAGTACTTC.